This T cell receptor (beta chain) originates from a study of cytomegalovirus exposure and HLA in healthy donors. Study-wide background: An earlier analysis identified 120 million or so unique TCR beta sequences in approximately 190 million T cells. Study-level points and caveats: Later examination showed HLA-associated TCR beta chains had greater clonal expansion than equally common others. Researchers reported in a later analysis that a missense DCLRE1C variant was tied to TCR beta V- and J-gene trimming.

The PCR was carried out with 60 Vbeta primers and 13 Jbeta primers. Assay used: immunoSEQ multiplex PCR; TCRdb lists only in-frame clones, some missing. The table lists about 140,000 clones, roughly 9.8% of them singletons. Concerning this clone: Its cognate antigen is unknown.

Sequencing was performed on PBMCs. The sequence was collected from a man between 50 and 59 years old in good health and CMV-seronegative.

The CDR3 bases are TGTGCCAGCAGCAGGGAGGACAGGGCCCCTGAAGCTTTCTTT. Translating gives CASSREDRAPEAFF. The chain carries TRBV5-8 and TRBJ1-1; TRBD1 matches 8 bases. V was pared by 4 bases and J by 6 bases, with 8 bases of the junction left unmatched. The CDR3 loop spans 14 amino acids. Germline loops: CDR1 SGHTS, CDR2 YDEGEE.